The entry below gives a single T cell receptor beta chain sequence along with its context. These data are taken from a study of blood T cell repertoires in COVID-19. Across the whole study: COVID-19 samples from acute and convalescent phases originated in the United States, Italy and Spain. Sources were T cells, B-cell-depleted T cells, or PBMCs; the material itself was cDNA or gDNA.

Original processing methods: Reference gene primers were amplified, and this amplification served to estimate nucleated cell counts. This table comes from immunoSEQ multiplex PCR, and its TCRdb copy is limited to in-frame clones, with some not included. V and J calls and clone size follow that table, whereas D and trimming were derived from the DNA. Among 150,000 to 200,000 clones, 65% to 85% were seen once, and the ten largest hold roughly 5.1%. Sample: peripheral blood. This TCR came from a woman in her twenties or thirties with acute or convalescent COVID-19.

CDR3 sequence (DNA): TGTGCCAGCAGTTTATCTCAAGACAGGGGCTCCTACAATGAGCAGTTCTTC. Protein: CASSLSQDRGSYNEQFF. The chain couples TRBV28 to TRBJ2-1, with 8 nucleotides matching TRBD1. Looked up from germline, CDR1 is MDHEN and CDR2 is SYDVKM. V lost 1 base, J lost 0 bases, and 5 bases stayed unmatched. The CDR3 is 17 residues long.